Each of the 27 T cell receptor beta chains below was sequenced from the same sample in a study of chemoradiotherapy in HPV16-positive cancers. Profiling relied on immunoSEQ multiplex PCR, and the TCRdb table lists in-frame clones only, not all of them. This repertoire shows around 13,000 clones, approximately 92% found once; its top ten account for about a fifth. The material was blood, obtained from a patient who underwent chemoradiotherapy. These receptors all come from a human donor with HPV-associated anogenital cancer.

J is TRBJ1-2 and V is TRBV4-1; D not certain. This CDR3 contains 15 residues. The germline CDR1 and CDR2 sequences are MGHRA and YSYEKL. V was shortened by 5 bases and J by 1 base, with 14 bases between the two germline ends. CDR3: CASSGALSGNYGYTF. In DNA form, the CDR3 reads TGCGCCAGCAGCGGCGCCCTAAGTGGTAACTATGGCTACACCTTC.

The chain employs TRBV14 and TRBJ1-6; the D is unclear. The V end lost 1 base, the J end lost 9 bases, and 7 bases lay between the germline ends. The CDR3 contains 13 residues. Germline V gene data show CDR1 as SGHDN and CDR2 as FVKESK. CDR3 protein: CASSQVLSSPLHF. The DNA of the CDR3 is TGTGCCAGCAGCCAAGTACTAAGTTCACCCCTCCACTTT.

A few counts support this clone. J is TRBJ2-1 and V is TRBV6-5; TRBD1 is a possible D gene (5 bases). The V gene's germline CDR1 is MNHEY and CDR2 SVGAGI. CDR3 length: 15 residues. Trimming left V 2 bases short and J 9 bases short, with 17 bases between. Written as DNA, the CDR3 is TGTGCCAGCAGTTACCAGGGTTTGGGCCCCGGTGAGCAGTTCTTC. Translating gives CASSYQGLGPGEQFF.

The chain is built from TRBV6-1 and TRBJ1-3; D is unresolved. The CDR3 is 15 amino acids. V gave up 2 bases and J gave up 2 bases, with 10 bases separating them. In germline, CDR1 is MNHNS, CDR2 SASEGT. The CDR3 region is CASSELPGPGNTIYF. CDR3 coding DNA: TGTGCCAGCAGTGAATTGCCAGGCCCTGGAAACACCATATATTTT.

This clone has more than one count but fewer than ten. Written as DNA, the CDR3 is TGTGCCAGCAGCTTAAATGGACAGGGGATGAACACTGAAGCTTTCTTT. Protein product: CASSLNGQGMNTEAFF. V and J are TRBV7-8 and TRBJ1-1; 9 bases are a match to TRBD1. V was pared by 2 bases and J by 0 bases, with 4 bases of the junction left unmatched. Germline V CDR1 and CDR2: SGHVS, FQNEAQ. The CDR3 is made up of 16 amino acids.

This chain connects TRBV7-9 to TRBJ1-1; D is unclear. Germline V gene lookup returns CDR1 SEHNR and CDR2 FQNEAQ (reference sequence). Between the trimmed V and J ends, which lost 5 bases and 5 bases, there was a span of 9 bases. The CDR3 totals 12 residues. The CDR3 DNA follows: TGTGCCAGCAGCCCTAGAAGGACTGAAGCTTTCTTT. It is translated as CASSPRRTEAFF.

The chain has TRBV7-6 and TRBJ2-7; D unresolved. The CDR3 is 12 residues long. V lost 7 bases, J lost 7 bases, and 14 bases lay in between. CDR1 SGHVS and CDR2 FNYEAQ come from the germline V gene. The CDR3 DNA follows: TGTGCCAGCACCGAAAGGGTGGGGGAGCAGTACTTC. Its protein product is CASTERVGEQYF.

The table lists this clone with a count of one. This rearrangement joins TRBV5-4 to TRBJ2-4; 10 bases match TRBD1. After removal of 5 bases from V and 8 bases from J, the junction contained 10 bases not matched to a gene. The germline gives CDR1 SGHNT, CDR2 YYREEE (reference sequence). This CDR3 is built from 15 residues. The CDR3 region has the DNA TGTGCCAGCAGTCCTCGACAGGGGGCCCGGGACATTCAGTACTTC. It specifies CASSPRQGARDIQYF. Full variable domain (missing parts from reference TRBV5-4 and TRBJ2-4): ETGVTQSPTHLIKTRGQQVTLRCSSQSGHNTVSWYQQALGQGPQFIFQYYREEENGRGNFPPRFSGLQFPNYSSELNVNALELDDSALYLCASSPRQGARDIQYFGAGTRLSVL.

This CDR3 reads CASSLGLLPGGSGNTIYF. The CDR3 nucleotides read TGTGCCAGCAGCTTAGGCCTGCTCCCTGGAGGATCTGGAAACACCATATATTTT. The chain has TRBV7-2 and TRBJ1-3; D is uncertain. The CDR3 covers 18 residues. In germline, CDR1 is SGHTA, CDR2 FQGNSA. V was pared by 1 base and J by 1 base, with 17 bases between.

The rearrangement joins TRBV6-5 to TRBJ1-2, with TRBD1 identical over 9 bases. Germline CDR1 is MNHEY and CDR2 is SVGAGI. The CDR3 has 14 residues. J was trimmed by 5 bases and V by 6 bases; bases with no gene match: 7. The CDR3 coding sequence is TGTGCCAGCAGACCACAGGGGGCAGTTTATGGCTACACCTTC. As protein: CASRPQGAVYGYTF.

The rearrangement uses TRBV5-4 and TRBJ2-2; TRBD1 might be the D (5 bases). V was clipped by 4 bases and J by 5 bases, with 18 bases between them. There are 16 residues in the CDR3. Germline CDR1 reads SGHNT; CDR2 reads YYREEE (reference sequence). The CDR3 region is CASSHVQGFGTGELFF. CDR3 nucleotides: TGTGCCAGCAGCCATGTCCAGGGCTTTGGTACCGGGGAGCTGTTTTTT. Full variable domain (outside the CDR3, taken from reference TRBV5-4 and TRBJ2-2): ETGVTQSPTHLIKTRGQQVTLRCSSQSGHNTVSWYQQALGQGPQFIFQYYREEENGRGNFPPRFSGLQFPNYSSELNVNALELDDSALYLCASSHVQGFGTGELFFGEGSRLTVL.

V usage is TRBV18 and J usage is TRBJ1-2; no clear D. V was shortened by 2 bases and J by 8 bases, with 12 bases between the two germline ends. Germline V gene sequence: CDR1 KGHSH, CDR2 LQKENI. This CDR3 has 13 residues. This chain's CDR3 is CASSPDLLGGYTF. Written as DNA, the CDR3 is TGTGCCAGCTCACCAGATCTTCTTGGGGGCTACACCTTC.

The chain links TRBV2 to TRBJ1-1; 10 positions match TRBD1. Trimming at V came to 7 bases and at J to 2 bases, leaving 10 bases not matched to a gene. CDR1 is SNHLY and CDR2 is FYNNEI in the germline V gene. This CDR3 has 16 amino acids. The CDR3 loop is CASNEPGQGINTEAFF. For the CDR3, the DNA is TGTGCCAGCAATGAGCCGGGACAGGGGATCAACACTGAAGCTTTCTTT.

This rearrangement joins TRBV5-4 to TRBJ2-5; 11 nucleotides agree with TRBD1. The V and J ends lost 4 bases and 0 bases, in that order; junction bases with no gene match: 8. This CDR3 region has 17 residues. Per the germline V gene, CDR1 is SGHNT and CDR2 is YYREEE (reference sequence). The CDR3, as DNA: TGTGCCAGCAGCCGGGACAGGGGGACGATATACCAAGAGACCCAGTACTTC. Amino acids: CASSRDRGTIYQETQYF.

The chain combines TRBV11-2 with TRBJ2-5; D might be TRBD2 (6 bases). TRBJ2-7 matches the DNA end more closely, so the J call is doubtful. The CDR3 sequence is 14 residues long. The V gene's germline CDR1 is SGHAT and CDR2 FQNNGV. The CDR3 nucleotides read TGTGCCAGCAGCTCCCCGCGGGGCGCTTACGAGCAGTACTTC. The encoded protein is CASSSPRGAYEQYF.

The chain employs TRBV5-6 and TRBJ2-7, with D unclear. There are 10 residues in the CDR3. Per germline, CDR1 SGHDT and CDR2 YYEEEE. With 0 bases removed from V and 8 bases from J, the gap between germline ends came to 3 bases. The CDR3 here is CASSLGKQYF. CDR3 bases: TGTGCCAGCAGCTTGGGAAAGCAGTACTTC.

The DNA for the CDR3 is TGTGCCAGCAGCTCCGCCTCGGTCGCCCAGTACTTC. Its translation: CASSSASVAQYF. The chain couples TRBV5-6 to TRBJ2-5, with unresolved D. The CDR3 is 12 residues long. Germline loops: CDR1 SGHDT, CDR2 YYEEEE. Deletions cut 3 bases from V and 9 bases from J, with 12 bases between.

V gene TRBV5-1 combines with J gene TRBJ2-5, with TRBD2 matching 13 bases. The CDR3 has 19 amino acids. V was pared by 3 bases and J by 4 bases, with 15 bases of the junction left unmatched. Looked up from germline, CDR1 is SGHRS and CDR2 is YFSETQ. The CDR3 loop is CASSSLRTSGGAGSETQYF. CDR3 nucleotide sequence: TGCGCCAGCAGCTCCCTAAGGACTAGCGGGGGAGCGGGCTCAGAGACCCAGTACTTC.

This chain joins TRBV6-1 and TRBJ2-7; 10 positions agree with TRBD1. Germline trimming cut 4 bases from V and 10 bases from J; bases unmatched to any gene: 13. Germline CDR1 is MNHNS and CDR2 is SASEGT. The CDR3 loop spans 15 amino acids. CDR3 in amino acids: CASSATSGTGVLQYF. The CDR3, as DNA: TGTGCCAGCAGTGCCACCTCCGGGACAGGGGTTCTACAGTACTTC.

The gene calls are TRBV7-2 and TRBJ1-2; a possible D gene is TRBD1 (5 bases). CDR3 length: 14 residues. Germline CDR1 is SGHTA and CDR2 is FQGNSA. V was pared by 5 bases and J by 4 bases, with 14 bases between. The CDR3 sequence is CASSNLGRSYGYTF. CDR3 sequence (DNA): TGTGCCAGCAGCAACCTGGGACGGAGCTATGGCTACACCTTC. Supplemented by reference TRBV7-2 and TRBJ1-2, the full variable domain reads GAGVSQSPSNKVTEKGKDVELRCDPISGHTALYWYRQSLGQGLEFLIYFQGNSAPDKSGLPSDRFSAERTGGSVSTLTIQRTQQEDSAVYLCASSNLGRSYGYTFGSGTRLTVV.

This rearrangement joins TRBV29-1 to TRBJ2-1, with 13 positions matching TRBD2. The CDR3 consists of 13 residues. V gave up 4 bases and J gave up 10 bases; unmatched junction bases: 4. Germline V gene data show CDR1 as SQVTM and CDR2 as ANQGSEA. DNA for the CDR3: TGCAGCGTTGGAGGACTAGCGGGAGTGGAGCAGTTCTTC. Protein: CSVGGLAGVEQFF.

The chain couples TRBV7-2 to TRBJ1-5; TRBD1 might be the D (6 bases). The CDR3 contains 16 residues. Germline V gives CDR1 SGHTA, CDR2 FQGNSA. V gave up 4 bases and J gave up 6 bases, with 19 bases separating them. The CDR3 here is CASSSFSGAEGQPQHF. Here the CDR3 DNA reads TGTGCCAGCAGCTCTTTTTCGGGGGCGGAGGGTCAGCCCCAGCATTTT.

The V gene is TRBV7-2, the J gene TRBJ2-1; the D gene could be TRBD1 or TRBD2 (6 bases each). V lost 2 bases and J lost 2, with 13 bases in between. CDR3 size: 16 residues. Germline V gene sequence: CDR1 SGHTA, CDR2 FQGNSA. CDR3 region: CASSLWVGGTYNEQFF. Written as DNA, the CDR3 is TGTGCCAGCAGCTTATGGGTAGGGGGGACCTACAATGAGCAGTTCTTC. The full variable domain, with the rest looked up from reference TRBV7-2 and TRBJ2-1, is GAGVSQSPSNKVTEKGKDVELRCDPISGHTALYWYRQSLGQGLEFLIYFQGNSAPDKSGLPSDRFSAERTGGSVSTLTIQRTQQEDSAVYLCASSLWVGGTYNEQFFGPGTRLTVL.

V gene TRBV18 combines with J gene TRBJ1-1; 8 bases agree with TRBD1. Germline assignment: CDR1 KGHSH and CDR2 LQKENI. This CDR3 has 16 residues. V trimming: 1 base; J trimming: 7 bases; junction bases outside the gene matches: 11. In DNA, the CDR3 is TGTGCCAGCTCACCACTTCTAGCTCCAGGGGGCCTTGAAGCTTTCTTT. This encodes CASSPLLAPGGLEAFF.

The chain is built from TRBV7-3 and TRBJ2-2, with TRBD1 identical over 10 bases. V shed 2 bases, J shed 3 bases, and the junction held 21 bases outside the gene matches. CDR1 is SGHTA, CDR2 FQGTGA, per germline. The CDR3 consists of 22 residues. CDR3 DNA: TGTGCCAGCAGCTTAGGGCAACGCATGAGACAGGGGGCGCTGCTGGACACCGGGGAGCTGTTTTTT. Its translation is CASSLGQRMRQGALLDTGELFF.

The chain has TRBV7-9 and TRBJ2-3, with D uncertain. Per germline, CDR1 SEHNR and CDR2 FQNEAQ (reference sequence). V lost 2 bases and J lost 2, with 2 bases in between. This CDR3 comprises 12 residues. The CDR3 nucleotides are TGTGCCAGCAGCTTATCCACAGATACGCAGTATTTT. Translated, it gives CASSLSTDTQYF. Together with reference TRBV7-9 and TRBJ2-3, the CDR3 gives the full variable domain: DTGVSQNPRHKITKRGQNVTFRCDPISEHNRLYWYRQTLGQGPEFLTYFQNEAQLEKSRLLSDRFSAERPKGSFSTLEIQRTEQGDSAMYLCASSLSTDTQYFGPGTRLTVL.

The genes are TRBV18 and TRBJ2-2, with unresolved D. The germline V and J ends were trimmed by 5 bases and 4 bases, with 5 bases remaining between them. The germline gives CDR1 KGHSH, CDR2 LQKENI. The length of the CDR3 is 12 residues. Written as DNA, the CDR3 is TGTGCCAGCTCAACGATCACCGGGGAGCTGTTTTTT. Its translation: CASSTITGELFF.